This T cell receptor beta chain was identified in a study of blood T cells in healthy people across ages. Whole-study results and caveats: Roughly linearly, TCR beta diversity per million T cells fell as age increased. Any conclusive comparison of naive versus antigen-experienced cells was prevented by using unsorted PBMCs. Donor CMV status was unknown, possibly confounding expanded clonotype changes.

The length of the CDR3 is 15 residues. To note about this clonotype: No antigen is known for it. One junction end does not reproduce the germline sequence, and a read error may be involved.

The use of a sample-barcoded 5' primer and a J-beta primer mix characterized a second PCR of about 7 to 12 cycles. TCRdb reprocessed the 5' RACE reads via MiXCR and lists one record per CDR3 protein. The sample has around 850,000 distinct CDR3 sequences; about 37% are singletons. The chain uses TRBV12-3 or TRBV12-4 and TRBJ1-6, with 8 positions matching TRBD1. The source is a man younger than 35 in good health. Sequenced sample: blood. CDR3: CVSSSTGVNNSPLHF. The CDR3, as DNA: TGTGTCAGCAGCTCGACAGGGGTGAATAATTCACCCCTCCACTTT.